Sequencing of this T cell receptor beta chain was carried out in a study of chemoradiotherapy in HPV16-positive cancers. The wider study: Candidate HPV-specific clones and shared TCR motifs came from a couple of HPV16-positive patients. Study observations and caveats: During treatment, candidate HPV-specific clones and E7-related motifs expanded in tumor. In HPV16-positive patients, HPV-responsive T-cell expansion tracked better recurrence-free survival. Functional assays defining HPV-specific T cells used only two HPV16-positive patients.

About this clone: Its antigen is still unknown.

Sequencing used immunoSEQ multiplex PCR; TCRdb keeps in-frame clones, though not all of them. Of some 35,000 clones in the sample, about 92% were seen once. The CDR3 is made up of 13 amino acids. The germline gives CDR1 SNHLY, CDR2 FYNNEI. V was clipped by 10 bases and J by 4 bases, with 16 bases between them. Sample: blood, taken from a patient who underwent chemoradiotherapy. The chain carries TRBV2 and TRBJ1-2; D ambiguous. The TCR comes from a human donor with HPV-associated anogenital cancer. CDR3 bases: TGTGCCACCGCGGGCCGTCGATCCTATGGCTACACCTTC. Protein product: CATAGRRSYGYTF. Full variable domain (remainder filled in from reference TRBV2 and TRBJ1-2): EPEVTQTPSHQVTQMGQEVILRCVPISNHLYFYWYRQILGQKVEFLVSFYNNEISEKSEIFDDQFSVERPDGSNFTLKIRSTKLEDSAMYFCATAGRRSYGYTFGSGTRLTVV.